This T cell receptor (beta chain) was retrieved from a study of long-term antiretroviral therapy in people with HIV. The assay used was immunoSEQ (version v3.0), run at survey level. Sequencing was directed toward 40,000-50,000 T-cell genomes in each sample. Clones were read by immunoSEQ multiplex PCR, and TCRdb kept only the in-frame ones, dropping some. The table has some 23,000 clones, approximately 95% seen once. Concerning this clone itself: Antigen unknown.

In germline, CDR1 is LNHDA, CDR2 SQIVND (reference sequence). V dropped 3 bases and J dropped 2 bases, with 10 bases sitting between them. CDR3 size: 14 residues. Notes on the study in general: Pre-ART-expanded clones dominated the repertoire at all time points. ART adherence was not documented, and neither viral resistance nor therapy changes had any data. From about 2003 to 2018, blood was obtained, possibly while participants received older ART regimens.

This clonotype was obtained from a woman aged 40 to 50 with HIV. The chain couples TRBV19 to TRBJ1-1, with TRBD1 as a possible D gene (6 bases). Sequencing used unsorted PBMCs, obtained 7.6 years after starting antiretroviral therapy. The CDR3 bases are TGTGCCAGTAGTATTAGGACAGACAACACTGAAGCTTTCTTT. This translates into CASSIRTDNTEAFF. Combining the CDR3 with reference TRBV19 and TRBJ1-1 gives the whole variable domain DGGITQSPKYLFRKEGQNVTLSCEQNLNHDAMYWYRQDPGQGLRLIYYSQIVNDFQKGDIAEGYSVSREKKESFPLTVTSAQKNPTAFYLCASSIRTDNTEAFFGQGTRLTVV.